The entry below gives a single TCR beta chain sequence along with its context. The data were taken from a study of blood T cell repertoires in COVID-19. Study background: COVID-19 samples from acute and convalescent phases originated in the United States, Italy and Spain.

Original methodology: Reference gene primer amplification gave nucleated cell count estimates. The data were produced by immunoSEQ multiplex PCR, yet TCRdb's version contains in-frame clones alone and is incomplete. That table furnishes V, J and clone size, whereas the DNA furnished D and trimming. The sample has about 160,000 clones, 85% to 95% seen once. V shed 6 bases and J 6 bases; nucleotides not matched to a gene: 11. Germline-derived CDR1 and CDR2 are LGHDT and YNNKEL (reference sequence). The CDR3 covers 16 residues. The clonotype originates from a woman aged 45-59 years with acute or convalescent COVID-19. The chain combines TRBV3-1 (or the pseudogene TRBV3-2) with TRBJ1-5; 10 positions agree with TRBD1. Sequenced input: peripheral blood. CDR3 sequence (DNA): TGTGCCAGCAGTCTGGGGACAGGGGCCCTCGGTCAGCCCCAGCATTTT. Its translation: CASSLGTGALGQPQHF.